The T cell receptor beta chain under discussion was sequenced for a study of T cell responses to AZD1222 COVID-19 vaccine. The table came from immunoSEQ multiplex PCR; TCRdb's copy has only in-frame clones and leaves some out. The sample lists about 170,000 clones; less than 95% were seen once. The V gene lost 4 bases and the J gene lost 4 bases, with 3 bases spanning the gap. Per the germline V gene, CDR1 is SGHRS and CDR2 is YFSETQ. The CDR3 is 11 amino acids. The source was peripheral blood, collected on day 0 of AZD1222 vaccination. The clonotype comes from an adult in good health. The chain joins TRBV5-1 to TRBJ2-1, with D hard to call. The CDR3 sequence is CASSIYNEQFF. CDR3 in DNA: TGCGCCAGCAGCATATACAATGAGCAGTTCTTC.